The text below deals with one T cell receptor (beta chain). The data were obtained in a study of shared clonotypes between healthy human individuals. Naivety among CD8 cells was defined by CD45RO negativity and positive CCR7 selection, thereby excluding terminally differentiated effector memory CD45RA+ cells. Clones were sequenced by immunoSEQ multiplex PCR, and TCRdb holds only the in-frame ones, with some missing. The table has about 2.2 million clones, roughly 95% seen once. This CDR3 is built from 13 residues. The ends were cut back, 4 bases at V and 2 bases at J, with 8 bases in the middle. Germline V CDR1 and CDR2: ENHRY, SYGVKD.

The rearrangement uses TRBV10-3 and TRBJ2-5; D not certain. The TCR sequence derives from a young man in good health. Some clones in this sample may be carry-over from other donors' samples. The sequencing input was naive CD8+ T cells from PBMCs. The CDR3 loop is CAISGARQETQYF. The CDR3 DNA follows: TGTGCCATCAGTGGGGCCAGACAAGAGACCCAGTACTTC.